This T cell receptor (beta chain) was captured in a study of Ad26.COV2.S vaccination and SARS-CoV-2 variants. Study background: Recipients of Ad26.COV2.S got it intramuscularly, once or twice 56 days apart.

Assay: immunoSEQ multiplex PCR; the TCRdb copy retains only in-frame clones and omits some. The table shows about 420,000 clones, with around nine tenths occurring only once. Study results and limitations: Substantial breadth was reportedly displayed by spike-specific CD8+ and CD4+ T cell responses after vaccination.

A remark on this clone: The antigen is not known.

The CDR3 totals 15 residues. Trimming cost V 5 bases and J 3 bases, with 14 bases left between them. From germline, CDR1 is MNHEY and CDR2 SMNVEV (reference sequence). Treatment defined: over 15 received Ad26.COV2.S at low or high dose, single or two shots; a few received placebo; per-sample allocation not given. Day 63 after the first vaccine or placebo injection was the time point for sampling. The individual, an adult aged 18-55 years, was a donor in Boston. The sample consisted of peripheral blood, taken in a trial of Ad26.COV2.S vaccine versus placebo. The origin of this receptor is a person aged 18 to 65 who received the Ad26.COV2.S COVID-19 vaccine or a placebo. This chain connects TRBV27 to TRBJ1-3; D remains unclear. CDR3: CASSPAGRYGNTIYF. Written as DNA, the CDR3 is TGTGCCAGCAGTCCGGCAGGACGATATGGAAACACCATATATTTT.